Listed below are T cell receptor beta chains from one sample, sequenced in a study of blood T cells in healthy people across ages. MiXCR, run by TCRdb on the 5' RACE reads, gives a single entry per CDR3 protein. The sample carries roughly 1,700,000 distinct CDR3 sequences, 28% recorded once. Sequencing input: blood. Receptor source: a woman aged 25-40 years in good health. CDR3s include the opening cysteine and the closing phenylalanine or tryptophan. The D gene is left open where the match is weak. Some rows have no size entry. The others give once, few or many, or a class for an expanded clone.

d_call | j_call | v_call | clone_size | cdr3_aa | cdr3_nt
TRBD1 | TRBJ1-5 | TRBV20-1 | NA | CSANGRGRVEPQHF | TGCAGTGCTAACGGCAGGGGGCGGGTGGAGCCCCAGCATTTT
NA | TRBJ2-7 | TRBV2 | many | CASTGEAQGLGEQYF | TGTGCCAGCACCGGGGAAGCTCAGGGATTGGGGGAGCAGTACTTC
NA | TRBJ1-2 | TRBV5-1 | few | CASSLDWDITRPTF | TGCGCCAGCAGCTTGGATTGGGACATCACCCGACCCACCTTC
TRBD1 | TRBJ2-7 | TRBV29-1 | few | CSVAGGHEQYF | TGCAGCGTGGCAGGGGGCCACGAGCAGTACTTC
TRBD1 | TRBJ2-5 | TRBV29-1 | NA | CSVEEPEQGTPETQYF | TGCAGCGTTGAAGAACCGGAACAGGGGACGCCCGAGACCCAGTACTTC
NA | TRBJ2-3 | TRBV20-1 | NA | CSAAQGPFSTDTQYF | TGCAGTGCCGCGCAGGGGCCTTTTAGCACAGATACGCAGTATTTT
NA | TRBJ2-1 | TRBV20-1 | few | CSARPGDLPAAGEQFF | TGCAGTGCTAGACCAGGGGACCTCCCGGCGGCGGGTGAGCAGTTCTTC
TRBD2 | TRBJ2-1 | TRBV12-3/TRBV12-4 | many | CASSGLAGVQVHNEQFF | TGTGCCAGCAGCGGACTAGCGGGAGTTCAAGTTCACAATGAGCAGTTCTTC
TRBD1 | TRBJ1-5 | TRBV12-3/TRBV12-4 | few | CASSLAGQGGYSNRPQHF | TGTGCCAGCAGTTTGGCCGGACAGGGTGGGTATAGCAATCGGCCCCAGCATTTT
NA | TRBJ1-2 | TRBV5-1 | NA | CASSQQTNYGYTF | TGCGCCAGCAGCCAACAGACTAACTATGGCTACACCTTC
NA | TRBJ1-2 | TRBV15 | few | CATSTGLGDYGYTF | TGTGCCACCAGCACCGGATTGGGGGACTATGGCTACACCTTC
NA | TRBJ2-7 | TRBV4-2 | NA | CASSQEATSSYEQYF | TGTGCCAGCAGCCAAGAGGCGACTAGCTCCTACGAGCAGTACTTC
NA | TRBJ2-1 | TRBV10-3 | many | CAISDGIQQGNEQFF | TGTGCCATCAGTGACGGGATTCAACAGGGCAATGAGCAGTTCTTC
NA | TRBJ2-3 | TRBV5-1 | NA | CASSWGAENTQYF | TGCGCCAGCAGTTGGGGGGCCGAAAATACGCAGTATTTT
NA | TRBJ2-7 | TRBV5-1 | few | CAMVGTSRDYEQYF | TGCGCCATGGTGGGGACTTCCAGAGACTACGAGCAGTACTTC
NA | TRBJ1-2 | TRBV19 | NA | CSSGGREHYGYTF | TGTTCCAGTGGCGGGAGAGAACACTATGGCTACACCTTC
NA | TRBJ2-5 | TRBV5-5 | many | CASRKQGGIETQYF | TGTGCCAGCAGAAAACAGGGGGGGATTGAGACCCAGTACTTC
TRBD2 | TRBJ2-4 | TRBV6-5 | once | CASSSPSGGRNEQYF | TGTGCCAGCAGTTCGCCTAGCGGGGGACGGAATGAGCAGTACTTC
TRBD2 | TRBJ2-1 | TRBV6-4 | many | CASSVSGVSYNEQFF | TGTGCCAGCAGTGTTAGCGGGGTCTCCTACAATGAGCAGTTCTTC
NA | TRBJ2-2 | TRBV24-1 | few | CATSDRPLSGELFF | TGTGCCACCAGTGACAGACCCCTGAGCGGGGAGCTGTTTTTT
NA | TRBJ2-7 | TRBV7-2 | few | CASSGRRTLLGPYEQYF | TGTGCCAGCAGCGGCCGACGGACTTTACTTGGGCCCTACGAGCAGTACTTC
TRBD1 | TRBJ2-1 | TRBV5-1 | NA | CASRRTGEHNEQFF | TGCGCCAGCAGAAGGACAGGGGAACACAATGAGCAGTTCTTC
TRBD2 | TRBJ2-4 | TRBV24-1 | NA | CATSELTSVTNEQYF | TGTGCCACCAGTGAATTGACTAGCGTGACTAATGAGCAGTACTTC
NA | TRBJ2-5 | TRBV6-1 | NA | CASRTSGFQETQYF | TGTGCCAGCAGGACGAGCGGGTTCCAAGAGACCCAGTACTTC
NA | TRBJ1-2 | TRBV6-5 | NA | CASTNREGRSGYTF | TGTGCCAGCACCAACCGAGAGGGGCGGAGTGGCTACACCTTC
NA | TRBJ2-1 | TRBV6-6 | once | CAGSYVAGGSEQFF | TGTGCCGGCAGTTACGTAGCAGGGGGGAGTGAGCAGTTCTTC
NA | TRBJ1-4 | TRBV12-3/TRBV12-4 | NA | CASRLTGDEKLFF | TGTGCCAGCAGACTCACAGGCGATGAAAAACTGTTTTTT
TRBD1 | TRBJ2-4 | TRBV3-1 | few | CASSRTGPGYIQYF | TGTGCCAGCAGCCGGACAGGGCCGGGGTACATTCAGTACTTC
TRBD1 | TRBJ2-5 | TRBV2 | NA | CASLRDRGPETQYF | TGTGCCAGCCTGAGGGACAGGGGGCCGGAGACCCAGTACTTC
NA | TRBJ1-2 | TRBV4-1 | NA | CASSQDSQGSTGGYTF | TGCGCCAGCAGCCAAGATTCTCAGGGCTCTACAGGTGGCTACACCTTC
NA | TRBJ1-6 | TRBV6-5 | few | CASSYRAGKYNSPLHF | TGTGCCAGCAGTTACCGTGCAGGCAAATATAATTCACCCCTCCACTTT
NA | TRBJ1-5 | TRBV5-5 | NA | CASSLRGGRVAQHF | TGTGCCAGCAGCTTGCGGGGAGGCCGCGTAGCCCAGCATTTT
NA | TRBJ1-4 | TRBV20-1 | NA | CSAVQGRDEKLFF | TGCAGTGCAGTACAGGGCCGCGACGAAAAACTGTTTTTT